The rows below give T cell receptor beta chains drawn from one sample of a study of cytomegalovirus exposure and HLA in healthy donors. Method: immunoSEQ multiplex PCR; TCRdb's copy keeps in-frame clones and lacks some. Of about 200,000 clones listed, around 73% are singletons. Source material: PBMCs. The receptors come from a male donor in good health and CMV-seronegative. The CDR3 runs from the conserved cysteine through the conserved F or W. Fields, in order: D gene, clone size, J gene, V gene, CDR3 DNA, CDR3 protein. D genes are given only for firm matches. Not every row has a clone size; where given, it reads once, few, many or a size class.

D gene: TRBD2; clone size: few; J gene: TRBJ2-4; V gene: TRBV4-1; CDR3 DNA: TGCGCCAGCAGCCAAGATAGCCTAGCGGGAGGGCTAAACATTCAGTACTTC; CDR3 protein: CASSQDSLAGGLNIQYF
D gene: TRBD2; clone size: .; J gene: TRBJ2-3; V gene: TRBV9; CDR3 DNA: TGTGCCAGCAGCGTAGAGGTAGCGGGAGGGCTTGATACGCAGTATTTT; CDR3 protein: CASSVEVAGGLDTQYF
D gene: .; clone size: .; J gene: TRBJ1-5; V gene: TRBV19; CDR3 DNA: TGTGCCAGTAGCCTCCCCCTTCAGCCCCAGCATTTT; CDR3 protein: CASSLPLQPQHF
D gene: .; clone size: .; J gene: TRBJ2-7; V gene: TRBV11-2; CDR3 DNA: TGTGCCAGCAGCTTAGGGCAGAACTCCTACGAGCAGTACTTC; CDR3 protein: CASSLGQNSYEQYF
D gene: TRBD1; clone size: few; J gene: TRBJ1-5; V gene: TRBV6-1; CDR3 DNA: TGTGCCAGCAGTGGGGGGACAGGTAATTATCAGCCCCAGCATTTT; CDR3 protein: CASSGGTGNYQPQHF
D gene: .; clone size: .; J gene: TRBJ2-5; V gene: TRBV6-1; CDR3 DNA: TGTGCCAGCAGTGAAAAAGGGTGGGCGGTGGGGGGAGAGACCCAGTACTTC; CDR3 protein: CASSEKGWAVGGETQYF
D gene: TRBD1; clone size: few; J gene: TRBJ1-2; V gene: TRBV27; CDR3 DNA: TGTGCCAGCAGTCCAACAGGGGACTATGGCTACACCTTC; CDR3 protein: CASSPTGDYGYTF
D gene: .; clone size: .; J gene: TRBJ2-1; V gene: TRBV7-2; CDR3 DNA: TGTGCCAGCAGCCGCCAAGCGAAAACAGGGCTCCGATCCTACAATGAGCAGTTCTTC; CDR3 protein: CASSRQAKTGLRSYNEQFF
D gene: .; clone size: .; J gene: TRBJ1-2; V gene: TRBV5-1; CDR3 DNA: TGCGCCAGCAGCTTGGACACAGGGTATGGCTACACCTTC; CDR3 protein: CASSLDTGYGYTF
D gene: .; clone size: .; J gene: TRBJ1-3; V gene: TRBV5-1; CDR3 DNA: TGCGCCAGCAGCATTCAAACTGATTTCGGAAACACCATATATTTT; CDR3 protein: CASSIQTDFGNTIYF
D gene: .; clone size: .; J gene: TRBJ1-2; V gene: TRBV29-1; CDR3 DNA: TGCAGTGTTCGGACATCGAGTTATGGCTACACCTTC; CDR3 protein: CSVRTSSYGYTF
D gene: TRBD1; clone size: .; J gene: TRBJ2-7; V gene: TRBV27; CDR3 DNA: TGTGCCAGCACCCCTTCGTGGGACAGGTCGACGGTCCGGGTCTACGAGCAGTACTTC; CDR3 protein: CASTPSWDRSTVRVYEQYF
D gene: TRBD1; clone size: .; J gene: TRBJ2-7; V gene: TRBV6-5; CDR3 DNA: TGTGCCAGCAGTTACTCGGACAGGGGGGGCGAGCAGTACTTC; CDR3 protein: CASSYSDRGGEQYF
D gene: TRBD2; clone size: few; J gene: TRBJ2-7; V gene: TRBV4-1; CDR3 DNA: TGCGCCAGCAGCCAAGATCGGGGACTAGGCTACGAGCAGTACTTC; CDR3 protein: CASSQDRGLGYEQYF